The clone carrying this T cell receptor beta chain turned up a few times. In TCRdb, the 5' RACE reads were re-called with MiXCR into one record per CDR3 protein. The sample includes more than 85,000 distinct CDR3 sequences, roughly 12% seen only once; the top ten take less than 4.5%. This entry belongs to a study of early T cells in non-severe SARS-CoV-2 infection. At the level of the study: Sequenced material consisted of bulk RNA (from unsorted whole blood), and chains were unpaired.

The CDR3 extends over 13 amino acids. CDR1 is MNHEY and CDR2 is SVGAGI in the germline V gene. V lost 5 bases to trimming and J lost 4 bases, with 11 bases between them. This rearrangement joins TRBV6-5 to TRBJ1-2; D gene ambiguous. This clonotype was sampled from an adult who was a healthcare worker with PCR-confirmed SARS-CoV-2 infection or an uninfected control (not recorded which). The sequencing here drew on whole blood, taken at baseline. CDR3 nucleotide sequence: TGTGCCAGCAGTGCAGGTGGCATCTATGGCTACACCTTC. It translates to CASSAGGIYGYTF.